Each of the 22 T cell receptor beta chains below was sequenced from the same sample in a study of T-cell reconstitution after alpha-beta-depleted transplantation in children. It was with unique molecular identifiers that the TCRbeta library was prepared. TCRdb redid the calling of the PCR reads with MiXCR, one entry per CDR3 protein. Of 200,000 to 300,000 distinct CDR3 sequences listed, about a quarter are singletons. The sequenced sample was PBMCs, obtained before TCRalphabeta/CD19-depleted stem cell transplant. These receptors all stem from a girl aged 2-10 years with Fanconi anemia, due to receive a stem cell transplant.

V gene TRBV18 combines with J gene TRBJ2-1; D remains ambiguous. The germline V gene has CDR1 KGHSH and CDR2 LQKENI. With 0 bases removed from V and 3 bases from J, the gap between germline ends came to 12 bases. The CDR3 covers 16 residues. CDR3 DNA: TGTGCCAGCTCACCACCAAACGGTATGAACTACAATGAGCAGTTCTTC. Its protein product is CASSPPNGMNYNEQFF.

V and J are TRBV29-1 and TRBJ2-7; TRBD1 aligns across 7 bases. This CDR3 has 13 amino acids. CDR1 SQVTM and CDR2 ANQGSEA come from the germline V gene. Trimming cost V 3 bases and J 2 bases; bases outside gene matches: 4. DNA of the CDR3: TGCAGCGTTGAGGTGACAGGGACCTACGAGCAGTACTTC. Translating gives CSVEVTGTYEQYF.

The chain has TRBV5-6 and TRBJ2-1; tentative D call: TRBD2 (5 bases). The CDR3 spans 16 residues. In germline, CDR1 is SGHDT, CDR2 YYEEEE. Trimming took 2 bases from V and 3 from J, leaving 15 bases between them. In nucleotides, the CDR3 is TGTGCCAGCAGCTTCGCAGCGGATAAGGTCTACAATGAGCAGTTCTTC. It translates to CASSFAADKVYNEQFF.

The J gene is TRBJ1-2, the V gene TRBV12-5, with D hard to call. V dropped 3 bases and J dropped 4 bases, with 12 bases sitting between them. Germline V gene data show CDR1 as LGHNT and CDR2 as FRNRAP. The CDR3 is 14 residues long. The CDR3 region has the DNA TGTGCTAGTGGTTTAGGGAAAGAGTCCTATGGCTACACCTTC. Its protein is CASGLGKESYGYTF.

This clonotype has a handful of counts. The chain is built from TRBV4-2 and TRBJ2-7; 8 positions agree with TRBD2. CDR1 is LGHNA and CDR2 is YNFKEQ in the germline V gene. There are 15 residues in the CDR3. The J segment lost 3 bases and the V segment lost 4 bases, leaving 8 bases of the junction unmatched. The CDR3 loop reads CASSPQTSGSYEQYF. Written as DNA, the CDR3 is TGTGCCAGCAGCCCTCAAACTAGCGGAAGCTACGAGCAGTACTTC.

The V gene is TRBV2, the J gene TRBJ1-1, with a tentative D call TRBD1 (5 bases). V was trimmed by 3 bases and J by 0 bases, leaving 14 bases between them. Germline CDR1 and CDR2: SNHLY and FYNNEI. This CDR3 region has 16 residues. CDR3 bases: TGTGCCAGCAGTGAGCAGGGAGCGGAGCTGAACACTGAAGCTTTCTTT. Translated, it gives CASSEQGAELNTEAFF.

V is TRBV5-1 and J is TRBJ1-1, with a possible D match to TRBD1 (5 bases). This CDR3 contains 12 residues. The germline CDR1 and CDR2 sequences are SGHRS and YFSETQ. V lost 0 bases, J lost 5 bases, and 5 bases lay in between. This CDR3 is CASSLDRTEAFF. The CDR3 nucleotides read TGCGCCAGCAGCTTGGACAGGACTGAAGCTTTCTTT.

CDR3 DNA sequence: TGCAGTGCTAGAGATCGTAGACAGGGAGGCCACGAGCAGTACTTC. This translates into CSARDRRQGGHEQYF. This chain joins TRBV20-1 and TRBJ2-7; D may be TRBD1 (7 bases). The CDR3 runs to 15 residues. V was clipped by 0 bases and J by 5 bases, with 17 bases between them. The germline gives CDR1 DFQATT, CDR2 SNEGSKA (reference sequence).

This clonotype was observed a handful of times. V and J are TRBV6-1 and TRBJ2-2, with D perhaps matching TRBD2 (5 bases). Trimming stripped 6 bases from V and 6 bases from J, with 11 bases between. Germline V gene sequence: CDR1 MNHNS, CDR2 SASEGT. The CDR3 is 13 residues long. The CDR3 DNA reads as TGTGCCAGCAGCCCCGAGGGTCCCGGGGAGCTGTTTTTT. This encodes CASSPEGPGELFF.

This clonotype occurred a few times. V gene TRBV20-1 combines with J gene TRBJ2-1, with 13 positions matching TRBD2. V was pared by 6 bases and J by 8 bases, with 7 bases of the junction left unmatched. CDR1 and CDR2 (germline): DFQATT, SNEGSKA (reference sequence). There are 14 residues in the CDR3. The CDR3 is CSAKRTSGRDEQFF. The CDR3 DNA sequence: TGCAGTGCCAAACGGACTAGCGGGAGAGATGAGCAGTTCTTC.

Here the CDR3 reads CAISESGPTSGRKFEQFF. CDR3 nucleotide sequence: TGTGCCATCAGTGAGTCGGGCCCCACTAGCGGGAGGAAGTTTGAGCAGTTCTTC. This chain joins TRBV10-3 and TRBJ2-1; TRBD2 matches 12 bases. V was clipped by 0 bases and J by 9 bases; unmatched bases: 12. Germline-derived CDR1 and CDR2 are ENHRY and SYGVKD. This CDR3 comprises 18 residues.

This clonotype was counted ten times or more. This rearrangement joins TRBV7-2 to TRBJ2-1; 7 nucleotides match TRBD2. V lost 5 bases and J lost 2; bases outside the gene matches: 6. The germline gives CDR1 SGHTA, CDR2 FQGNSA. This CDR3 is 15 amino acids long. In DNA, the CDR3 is TGTGCCAGCAGCAAAGCGGGACCCACCTACAATGAGCAGTTCTTC. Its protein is CASSKAGPTYNEQFF.

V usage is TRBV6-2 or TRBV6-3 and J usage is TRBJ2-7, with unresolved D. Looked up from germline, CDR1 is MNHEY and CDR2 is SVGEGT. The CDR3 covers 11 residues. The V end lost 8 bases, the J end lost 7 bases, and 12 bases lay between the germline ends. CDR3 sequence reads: CASGRVGEQYF. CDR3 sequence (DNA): TGTGCCAGCGGCCGGGTTGGGGAGCAGTACTTC.

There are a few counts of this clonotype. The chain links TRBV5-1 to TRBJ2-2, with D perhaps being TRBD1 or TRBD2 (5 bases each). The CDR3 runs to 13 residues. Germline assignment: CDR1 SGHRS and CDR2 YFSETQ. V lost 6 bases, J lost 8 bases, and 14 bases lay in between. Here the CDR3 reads CASMGPHLGELFF. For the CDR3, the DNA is TGCGCCAGCATGGGACCTCACCTTGGGGAGCTGTTTTTT.

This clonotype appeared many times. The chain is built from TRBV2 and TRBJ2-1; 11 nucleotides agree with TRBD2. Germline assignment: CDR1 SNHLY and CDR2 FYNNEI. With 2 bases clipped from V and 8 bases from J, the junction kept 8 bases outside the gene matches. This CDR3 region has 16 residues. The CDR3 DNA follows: TGTGCCAGCAGTGAAAGGGTAGCGGGGGGGCTAGATGAGCAGTTCTTC. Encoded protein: CASSERVAGGLDEQFF. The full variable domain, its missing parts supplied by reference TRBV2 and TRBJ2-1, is EPEVTQTPSHQVTQMGQEVILRCVPISNHLYFYWYRQILGQKVEFLVSFYNNEISEKSEIFDDQFSVERPDGSNFTLKIRSTKLEDSAMYFCASSERVAGGLDEQFFGPGTRLTVL.

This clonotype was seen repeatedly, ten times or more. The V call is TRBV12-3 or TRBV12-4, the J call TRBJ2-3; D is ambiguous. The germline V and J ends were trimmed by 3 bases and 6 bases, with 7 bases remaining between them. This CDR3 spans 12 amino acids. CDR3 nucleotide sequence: TGTGCCAGCAGTTTGTCAGTGGATACGCAGTATTTT. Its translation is CASSLSVDTQYF.

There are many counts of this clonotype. The DNA of the CDR3 is TGTGCCAGCGGGAGGGCGAACACCGGGGAGCTGTTTTTT. This translates into CASGRANTGELFF. The chain links TRBV12-3 or TRBV12-4 to TRBJ2-2; 7 nucleotides agree with TRBD2. V was pared by 8 bases and J by 0 bases, with 0 bases of the junction left unmatched. CDR3 length equals 13 residues.

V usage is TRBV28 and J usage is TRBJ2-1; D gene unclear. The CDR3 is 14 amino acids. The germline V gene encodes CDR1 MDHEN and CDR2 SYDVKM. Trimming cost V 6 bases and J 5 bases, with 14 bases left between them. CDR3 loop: CASRAPGTNNEQFF. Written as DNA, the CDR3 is TGTGCCAGCAGGGCCCCAGGCACTAACAATGAGCAGTTCTTC.

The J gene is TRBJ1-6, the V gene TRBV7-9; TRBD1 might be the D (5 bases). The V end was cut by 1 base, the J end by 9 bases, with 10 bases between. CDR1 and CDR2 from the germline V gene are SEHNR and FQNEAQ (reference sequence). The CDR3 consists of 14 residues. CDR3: CASSLGRRGSPLHF. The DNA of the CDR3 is TGTGCCAGCAGCTTAGGCCGTAGGGGTTCACCCCTCCACTTT.

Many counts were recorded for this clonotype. The CDR3 nucleotides read TGTGCCAGCAGTCCGGGACTAGCGGGGGCGAAAGATACGCAGTATTTT. Its translation: CASSPGLAGAKDTQYF. The V call is TRBV12-3 or TRBV12-4, the J call TRBJ2-3; TRBD2 agrees at 14 bases. The J segment lost 5 bases and the V segment lost 5 bases, leaving 6 bases of the junction unmatched. The CDR3 has 16 amino acids.

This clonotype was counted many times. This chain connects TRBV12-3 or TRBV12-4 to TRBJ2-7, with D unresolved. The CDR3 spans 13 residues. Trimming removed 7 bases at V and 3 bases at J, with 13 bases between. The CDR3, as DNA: TGTGCCAGCACCCTGGGCCCGTTCTACGAGCAGTACTTC. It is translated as CASTLGPFYEQYF.

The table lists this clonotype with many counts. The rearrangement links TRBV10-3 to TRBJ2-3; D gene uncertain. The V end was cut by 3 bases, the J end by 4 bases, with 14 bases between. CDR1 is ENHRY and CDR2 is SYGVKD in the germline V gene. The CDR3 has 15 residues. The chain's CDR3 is CAISDIGNSADTQYF. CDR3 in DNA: TGTGCCATCAGTGATATCGGCAACAGCGCAGATACGCAGTATTTT.